This TCR beta chain was obtained from a study of cytomegalovirus exposure and HLA in healthy donors (dated by TCRdb to 2015 to 2018). Some background on the complete study: In an earlier analysis of some 550 of the donors, approximately 260 Gb of sequence data and approximately 100 million unique TCR beta sequences from roughly 190 million T cells were reported. Approximately 300 gigabases of sequencing data and approximately 91 million unique TCR sequences made up an early release that covered under 750 HLA-typed donors. The genetic ancestry cluster associated with self-reported Caucasian donors included around four fifths of the 398 genotyped donors. The study aimed to test whether cataloging public T cell receptors could reveal signatures of past pathogen exposure. The study profiled the T cell repertoires of approximately 700 subjects by immunosequencing and related them to cytomegalovirus serostatus. In addition to the first cohort of around 670 subjects, a separate validation cohort of approximately 110 different subjects was used. The study combined high-throughput TCR immunosequencing, statistical association of individual TCRs with disease status, and machine learning to predict cytomegalovirus infection status. A later analysis re-analyzed previously published TCR beta repertoires from approximately 670 donors and added high-resolution HLA genotyping to study TCR occurrence patterns. Rather than using new phenotypic data, the later analysis identified candidate immune exposures from TCR beta sequences and from how often those sequences occurred across donors. An earlier analysis of some 500 of the donors applied high-throughput TCR beta sequencing to assess whether each TCR beta V gene segment acted as functional or pseudogenic. Alongside the repertoire data, information on donor age, sex, ethnicity and CMV serostatus was compiled. Genome-wide SNP genotypes for about 55% of the roughly 670 donors were used in a later genetic analysis, which treated that subset as a discovery cohort. Every discovery cohort repertoire had been produced on one sequencing platform. HLA typing covered class I and class II loci at four-digit resolution. Typing coverage varied by locus: about 629-630 donors for A, B, C, DRB1 and DQB1; 500 to 550 for DQA1; over 600 for DPA1; roughly 470 for DPB1. Four or five DR-DQ haplotypes were handled as single units for association and clustering because linkage in the cohort was strong. Among about 370 genotyped donors of the cohort, an average of around 250,000 unique TCR beta nucleotide sequences was sequenced per donor, of which 15% to 20% were non-productive.

Findings and caveats that apply to the study as a whole: A later analysis found that HLA-associated TCR beta chains were more clonally expanded and had lower generation probabilities than equally common non-associated chains. A later analysis found that most CMV-associated TCR beta chains appeared HLA-restricted, with HLA associations seemingly driven largely by CMV exposure. In a later genetic analysis, a missense DCLRE1C variant was associated with V-gene and J-gene trimming of TCR beta chains, and the association was replicated in an independent cohort. Some IMGT-functional V segments, including TRBV6-2 and TRBV6-3, could not be told apart with the 87-base-pair reads, so those segments were excluded. An earlier analysis of 587 of the donors showed that most TCR beta V segments appeared in productive rearrangements either about 87% or about 30% of the time, which broadly matched IMGT annotations. In vitro tests confirmed that a few of the cytomegalovirus-associated TCR beta chains recognize cytomegalovirus antigens. When HLA alleles, especially DR and DQ, strongly co-occurred, attributing TCR associations to individual alleles was difficult. Because some donors lacked HLA typing at each locus, the association tests relied only on the typed subset. A further reported finding was that TCR beta sequences accurately predicted the HLA-A and HLA-B alleles for most subjects in the first cohort. Because counts were too low, some 17 rarely observed V segments, including chromosome 9 orphons, were excluded from the earlier analysis of 587 of the donors. Compared with the approximately 600-donor mean, donors in an Asian-associated ancestry cluster had fewer N-insertions in productive TCRs, according to a later genetic analysis. This cohort had only TCR beta chains sequenced, and the lack of alpha or paired-chain data limited which features could be detected. Roughly uniform sequencing depth across donors was assumed in presence/absence analyses, although this assumption may not hold. A total of some 180 TCR beta chains were listed by the study as associated with cytomegalovirus. A later analysis reported that several top co-occurrence clusters appeared linked to parvovirus B19, influenza, CMV and Epstein-Barr virus. According to the authors, the approach could potentially be generalized to other disease states and immunological phenotypes. Most TCR sequences were seen in very few donors, while some public TCRs were found in many individuals. Linkage disequilibrium might explain the correlated functional status among segregating V segments, but an unknown experimental factor could not be excluded. Cytomegalovirus status was reported to be diagnosed by the classifier with high specificity and sensitivity in both the original and validation cohorts. A later analysis found that TCR association rates varied across HLA loci, with DRB1 alleles showing the most associated TCRs and HLA-C alleles the fewest. A group of highly shared sequence variants was considered likely to be a technical artifact of the sequencing pipeline. A later analysis associated approximately 17,000 TCR beta sequences with specific HLA alleles at a false discovery rate of 0.05. The only immune exposure information available for the cohort was CMV serostatus.

Trimmed from V: 4 bases; trimmed from J: 4 bases; junction bases lacking a gene match: 6. The CDR3 holds 14 amino acids from the cysteine to the phenylalanine. Only the CDR3 part of the read is kept: 42 bases, read in frame from the first base. CDR1 and CDR2 were assigned from the germline V gene as SGDLS and YYNGEE. The cohort consisted of 666 healthy bone marrow donors. At the time of sampling, every cohort member was nominally healthy, though immune exposures that went unrecorded were likely present. The donor was CMV seronegative and was included in the group of a few hundred seronegative cohort members. A peripheral blood sample was collected from each donor, and TCR beta sequencing was performed on peripheral blood mononuclear cells. Genomic DNA was extracted from the blood cell samples with the Qiagen DNeasy Blood Extraction Kit. Worth noting for this clone: There is no known antigen for this receptor. Per-base quality was not reported, and no clone a single base away is much larger than it.

Receptors were amplified or captured by the immunoSEQ multiplex PCR assay. For the multiplex PCR, a mixture combining 60 forward primers for TCR Vbeta segments and 13 reverse primers for TCR Jbeta segments was used. A multiplex PCR assay on genomic DNA amplified the CDR3 region of rearranged TCR beta genes. The Illumina HiSeq System was used to sequence the amplified TCR beta libraries as 87-base-pair reads. Turning to the authors' computational methods: A later analysis counted 65 million to 90 million unique TCR beta chains across the approximately 700 repertoires, and 9 million to 14 million of these chains were shared by at least two donors. Raw reads were error-corrected and collapsed into unique sequences with a nearest-neighbor algorithm that merged closely related sequences to remove PCR and sequencing errors. To assign V, D and J gene segments, CDR3 sequences were aligned to IMGT reference sequences. For a sequence to be retained, a match of at least six nucleotides was required to both a V gene segment and a J gene segment. A rearrangement counted as productive if the CDR3 had no stop codons and remained in frame with V and J, and every other rearrangement counted as non-productive. Following IMGT convention, CDR3 was defined as the stretch from the second conserved V-encoded cysteine to the conserved J-encoded phenylalanine. In an earlier analysis of roughly 610 of the donors, sequences lacking an unambiguous match to a single V gene segment were excluded. In an earlier analysis of some 590 of the donors, a V segment was called functional when productive rearrangements were above 56.7%, and segregating when the standard deviation between donors exceeded 5%. A statistical classification framework was developed to diagnose cytomegalovirus status using the catalog of TCR beta chain sequences. In a later analysis, V and J genes were assigned by comparing TCR nucleotide sequences against IMGT/GENE-DB human TR gene sequences. The TCRdist pipeline was used in a later analysis to assign CDR3 sequences and most-parsimonious VDJ recombination scenarios. A later analysis defined each TCR beta chain by its CDR3 amino acid sequence plus V-gene family, and excluded reads lacking a unique V-gene family. To address suspected cross-contamination and a sequencing artifact, a later analysis removed a few hundred highly shared, low-generation-probability nucleotide sequences. In a later analysis, a clonal expansion index for each public chain was calculated from normalized within-repertoire ranks of inferred template counts. In a later analysis, generation probabilities were computed using a VDJ recombination model fitted to out-of-frame rearrangements, and the results were checked against IGoR. Hypergeometric tests were used in a later analysis to score TCR-TCR, TCR-HLA and TCR-CMV co-occurrence, with a repertoire-size bias correction applied to the TCR pairs. A later analysis estimated false discovery rates by permuting HLA or CMV assignments 20 times. A later analysis grouped co-occurring TCRs with DBSCAN, adding TCRdist sequence similarity when clustering within HLA-allele-positive subsets. For co-occurrence clustering, repertoires with fewer than 30,000 or more than 120,000 public chains were excluded, along with about five repertoires with anomalous nucleotide sharing. Imported from immuneACCESS, the table was reduced by TCRdb to in-frame sequences with V and J called. These copies leave out some clones; in studies compared against another copy, an unresolved V gene accounts for under half, and the cause of the remainder is not known. D and trimming come from the DNA, and the V and J calls and clone size come from that table. For this sample the table gives roughly 150,000 clones, of which about 72% were detected only once. The ten largest account for over 1.1% of the sample.

The specimen was PBMCs. The receptor comes from a male donor in good health and CMV-seronegative. The chain was built from TRBV9 and TRBJ2-7, with 9 junctional bases fitting TRBD1. CDR3 reads: CASSHTGGLYEQYF. The nucleotide sequence is given as TGTGCCAGCAGCCATACAGGGGGCCTATACGAGCAGTACTTC.